This T cell receptor (beta chain) was obtained from a study of cytomegalovirus exposure and HLA in healthy donors. About the study: Out of 300 to 500 genotyped donors, about 84% belonged to the Caucasian-associated ancestry cluster. Study-wide results and caveats: When analyzed later, a missense DCLRE1C variant was found to be linked to TCR beta V- and J-gene trimming.

In the PCR, 60 Vbeta and 13 Jbeta primers were used. Profiling relied on immunoSEQ multiplex PCR, and the TCRdb table lists in-frame clones only, not all of them. The repertoire includes roughly 120,000 clones, 73% of them detected once, and under 9.5% sits in the top ten. Trimming took 0 bases from V and 3 from J, leaving 9 bases between them. Germline CDR1 reads MNHEY; CDR2 reads SVGAGI. The CDR3 runs 14 residues. On this clone itself: What it binds is not known.

The specimen was PBMCs. The chain combines TRBV6-5 with TRBJ2-7; tentative D call: TRBD2 (5 bases). The TCR comes from a man in his forties or fifties in good health and CMV-seronegative. CDR3 in DNA: TGTGCCAGCAGTTACTCGACCGGGAACTACGAGCAGTACTTC. Protein: CASSYSTGNYEQYF.